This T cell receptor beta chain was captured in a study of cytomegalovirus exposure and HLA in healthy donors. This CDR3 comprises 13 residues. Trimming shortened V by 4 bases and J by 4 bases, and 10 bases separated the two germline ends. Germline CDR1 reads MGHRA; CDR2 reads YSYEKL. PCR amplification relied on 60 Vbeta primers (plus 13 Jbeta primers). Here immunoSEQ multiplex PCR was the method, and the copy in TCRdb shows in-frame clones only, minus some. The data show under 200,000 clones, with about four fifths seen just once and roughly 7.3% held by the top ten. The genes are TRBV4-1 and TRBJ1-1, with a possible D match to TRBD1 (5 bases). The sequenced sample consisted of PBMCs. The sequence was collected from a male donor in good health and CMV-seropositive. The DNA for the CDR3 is TGCGCCAGCAGCCGACGGGGGGGCACTGAAGCTTTCTTT. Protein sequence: CASSRRGGTEAFF.